Below are 30 T cell receptor beta chains sequenced from a single sample in a study of blood T cell repertoires in COVID-19. Assay: immunoSEQ multiplex PCR; the TCRdb copy retains only in-frame clones and omits some. The sample yields tens of thousands of clones, around 88% seen once. The sequencing input was peripheral blood. The source is a human donor in a cohort sampled during active COVID-19.

Here the CDR3 DNA reads TGTGCCAGCAGCCAAGGCGCCCGGAGGGCCGTCAATCAGCCCCAGCATTTT. Protein sequence: CASSQGARRAVNQPQHF. V usage is TRBV4-2 and J usage is TRBJ1-5; D not certain. Germline CDR1 and CDR2: LGHNA and YNFKEQ. The CDR3 contains 17 residues. Trimming took off 1 base at V and 3 bases at J, with 16 bases between the two ends.

V and J are TRBV30 and TRBJ2-7, with D possibly matching TRBD2 (7 bases). Looked up from germline, CDR1 is GTSNPN and CDR2 is SVGIG (reference sequence). The CDR3 totals 14 residues. With 0 bases removed from V and 2 bases from J, the gap between germline ends came to 11 bases. The chain's CDR3 is CAWSVGGDPYEQYF. For the CDR3, the DNA is TGTGCCTGGAGTGTAGGGGGGGATCCCTACGAGCAGTACTTC. The full variable domain, in which reference TRBV30 and TRBJ2-7 provide the parts outside the CDR3, is SQTIHQWPATLVQPVGSPLSLECTVEGTSNPNLYWYRQAAGRGLQLLFYSVGIGQISSEVPQNLSASRPQDRQFILSSKKLLLSDSGFYLCAWSVGGDPYEQYFGPGTRLTVT.

The chain has TRBV6-5 and TRBJ1-5; 11 bases match TRBD1. This CDR3 has 14 residues. V trimming: 9 bases; J trimming: 7 bases; junction bases outside the gene matches: 8. Germline V gene data show CDR1 as MNHEY and CDR2 as SVGAGI. CDR3 in DNA: TGTGCCAGTGGACAGGGGGCGGGGGCCCAGCCCCAGCATTTT. It specifies CASGQGAGAQPQHF.

This chain connects TRBV19 to TRBJ1-2; 8 bases line up with TRBD1. The CDR3 length is 14 residues. J was trimmed by 8 bases and V by 6 bases; bases with no gene match: 11. Germline lookup yields CDR1 LNHDA and CDR2 SQIVND (reference sequence). The CDR3 loop reads CASRMTGEFFGYTF. CDR3 nucleotide sequence: TGTGCCAGTAGGATGACAGGGGAGTTTTTCGGCTACACCTTC.

CDR3 amino acids: CASSQSVEQPQHF. The CDR3, as DNA: TGTGCCAGCAGCCAAAGCGTGGAACAGCCCCAGCATTTT. V gene TRBV3-1 (or the pseudogene TRBV3-2) combines with J gene TRBJ1-5, with D unclear. Germline V gene sequence: CDR1 LGHDT, CDR2 YNNKEL (reference sequence). The CDR3 runs 13 residues. The V end was cut by 2 bases, the J end by 7 bases, with 9 bases between.

This rearrangement joins TRBV6-6 to TRBJ2-7; possible D gene TRBD2, 5 bases. The CDR3 sequence is 13 residues long. CDR1 MNHNY and CDR2 SVGAGI come from the germline V gene (reference sequence). V was clipped by 7 bases and J by 4 bases, with 14 bases between them. CDR3 nucleotides: TGTGCCAGCAACCCGGGGTCCGCGTACGAGCAGTACTTC. Translating gives CASNPGSAYEQYF.

CDR3 coding DNA: TGTGCCAGCAGTACCGGACTAGCGGGGGGGGAGCAGTACTTC. This translates into CASSTGLAGGEQYF. This rearrangement joins TRBV2 to TRBJ2-7, with 15 nucleotides matching TRBD2. The junction had 3 bases not matched to a gene; V was cut back by 5 bases and J by 7 bases. The germline V gene encodes CDR1 SNHLY and CDR2 FYNNEI. The CDR3 spans 14 residues.

V usage is TRBV10-3 and J usage is TRBJ2-5, with a tentative D call TRBD2 (6 bases). Germline loops: CDR1 ENHRY, CDR2 SYGVKD. This CDR3 comprises 13 residues. With 6 bases removed from V and 5 bases from J, the gap between germline ends came to 13 bases. The CDR3 DNA reads as TGTGCCATCAGAGCTAGCGAGGAGGAGACCCAGTACTTC. Protein: CAIRASEEETQYF.

This clone appeared a few times. The chain has TRBV30 and TRBJ1-2; D remains ambiguous. This CDR3 has 11 residues. Trimming stripped 7 bases from V and 8 bases from J, with 14 bases between. Germline V lookup: CDR1 GTSNPN, CDR2 SVGIG (reference sequence). CDR3 nucleotides: TGTGCCTCCTTAAAAAATGAGGGCTACACCTTC. It yields the protein CASLKNEGYTF.

CDR3: CASSLDGTGRSMFEYF. CDR3 coding DNA: TGTGCCAGCAGCTTAGACGGGACAGGGCGTTCCATGTTCGAGTATTTT. The genes are TRBV7-9 and TRBJ2-3, with 9 bases lining up with TRBD1. Germline assignment: CDR1 SEHNR and CDR2 FQNEAQ (reference sequence). This CDR3 spans 16 amino acids. V was pared by 1 base and J by 13 bases, with 15 bases of the junction left unmatched. Filled out from reference TRBV7-9 and TRBJ2-3, the complete variable domain reads DTGVSQNPRHKITKRGQNVTFRCDPISEHNRLYWYRQTLGQGPEFLTYFQNEAQLEKSRLLSDRFSAERPKGSFSTLEIQRTEQGDSAMYLCASSLDGTGRSMFEYFGPGTRLTVL.

The genes are TRBV6-8 and TRBJ1-6; the match to TRBD1 covers 9 bases. The ends lost 2 bases at V and 0 bases at J; junction bases unmatched: 5. Germline V lookup: CDR1 MNHGY, CDR2 SAAAGT. This CDR3 spans 18 amino acids. CDR3 residues: CASSYKGQGSSYNSPLHF. The CDR3 nucleotides read TGTGCCAGCAGTTACAAGGGACAGGGCAGCTCCTATAATTCACCCCTCCACTTT.

The chain joins TRBV19 to TRBJ2-3, with TRBD2 matching 11 bases. In germline, CDR1 is LNHDA, CDR2 SQIVND (reference sequence). The CDR3 consists of 18 residues. V lost 5 bases to trimming and J lost 3 bases; unmatched junction nucleotides: 13. The CDR3 sequence: CASSALFELAGETDTQYF. CDR3 DNA: TGTGCCAGTAGTGCCCTTTTTGAACTAGCGGGGGAGACAGATACGCAGTATTTT.

The chain couples TRBV3-1 (or the pseudogene TRBV3-2) to TRBJ2-6; 10 bases match TRBD1. This CDR3 region has 19 residues. Germline V gene sequence: CDR1 LGHDT, CDR2 YNNKEL (reference sequence). Trimming removed 2 bases from V and 2 bases from J; junction bases left unmatched: 9. The CDR3 protein is CASSQYGTGAPAGANVLTF. For the CDR3, the DNA is TGTGCCAGCAGCCAATATGGGACAGGGGCTCCCGCTGGGGCCAACGTCCTGACTTTC.

This clone appeared once. V and J are TRBV3-1 (or the pseudogene TRBV3-2) and TRBJ2-7; TRBD2 matches at 12 bases. The germline gives CDR1 LGHDT, CDR2 YNNKEL (reference sequence). CDR3 size: 15 residues. V was pared by 4 bases and J by 7 bases, with 8 bases of the junction left unmatched. The CDR3 region has the DNA TGTGCCAGCAGCCTCCCTAGCGGGGGGGCAGATGAGCAGTACTTC. Its translation: CASSLPSGGADEQYF.

This clone appeared a single time. The rearrangement links TRBV30 to TRBJ2-5; 8 positions match TRBD1. This CDR3 is 13 amino acids long. Germline V CDR1 and CDR2: GTSNPN, SVGIG (reference sequence). The V gene end was trimmed by 3 bases and the J gene end by 5 bases; junction bases not matched to a gene: 5. Here the CDR3 reads CAWSRQGTETQYF. DNA for the CDR3: TGTGCCTGGAGCCGACAGGGGACCGAGACCCAGTACTTC.

This rearrangement joins TRBV6-5 to TRBJ2-2; D is perhaps TRBD1 (6 bases). Germline values: CDR1 MNHEY, CDR2 SVGAGI. This CDR3 is built from 14 residues. V gave up 7 bases and J gave up 6 bases, with 15 bases separating them. Written as DNA, the CDR3 is TGTGCCAGCAATTCACAGGGTAGTGCCGGGGAGCTGTTTTTT. Protein: CASNSQGSAGELFF.

J is TRBJ2-7 and V is TRBV2; 7 bases are shared with TRBD2. The V gene end was trimmed by 7 bases and the J gene end by 7 bases; junction bases not matched to a gene: 10. This CDR3 has 13 amino acids. CDR1 is SNHLY and CDR2 is FYNNEI in the germline V gene. The chain's CDR3 is CASKRATGGEQYF. The CDR3 nucleotides are TGTGCCAGCAAGAGGGCCACCGGGGGGGAGCAGTACTTC.

The chain employs TRBV2 and TRBJ2-1; the match to TRBD2 covers 12 bases. The germline V gene has CDR1 SNHLY and CDR2 FYNNEI. Unmatched junction bases numbered 10, after V lost 11 bases and J lost 5 bases. The CDR3 contains 15 residues. CDR3 sequence reads: CASGQGLAGNNEQFF. CDR3 DNA sequence: TGTGCCTCCGGCCAAGGACTAGCGGGAAACAATGAGCAGTTCTTC.

The genes are TRBV10-3 and TRBJ1-2, with D unresolved. Germline-derived CDR1 and CDR2 are ENHRY and SYGVKD. This CDR3 contains 12 residues. The V end lost 3 bases, the J end lost 6 bases, and 8 bases lay between the germline ends. The chain's CDR3 is CAISDSSDGYTF. For the CDR3, the DNA is TGTGCCATCAGTGACAGTTCCGATGGCTACACCTTC.

This clone was counted a single time. The J gene is TRBJ2-5, the V gene TRBV30, with D hard to call. Trimming cost V 5 bases and J 0 bases, with 10 bases left between them. The germline V gene has CDR1 GTSNPN and CDR2 SVGIG (reference sequence). This CDR3 comprises 13 residues. DNA of the CDR3: TGTGCCTGGGGACGGCGGTACCAAGAGACCCAGTACTTC. This gives the protein CAWGRRYQETQYF.

This clone showed up just once. This rearrangement joins TRBV5-5 to TRBJ2-1; 15 bases are shared with TRBD2. The germline V gene encodes CDR1 SGHKS and CDR2 YYEKEE (reference sequence). The CDR3 has 16 residues. V was pared by 4 bases and J by 2 bases, with 1 base of the junction left unmatched. Here the CDR3 DNA reads TGTGCCAGCAGCGGGACTAGCGGGGGGACCTACAATGAGCAGTTCTTC. Protein: CASSGTSGGTYNEQFF.

The V and J genes are TRBV6-5 and TRBJ2-7; TRBD2 matches 7 bases. J lost 0 bases, V lost 3 bases, and 8 bases had no gene match. Germline CDR1 MNHEY, CDR2 SVGAGI. This CDR3 is built from 16 residues. CDR3 coding DNA: TGTGCCAGCAGTTATTCAGGTCCGGGGGGCTCCTACGAGCAGTACTTC. Protein sequence: CASSYSGPGGSYEQYF.

The J gene is TRBJ2-2, the V gene TRBV5-1, with 9 bases identical to TRBD2. The germline gives CDR1 SGHRS, CDR2 YFSETQ. The length of the CDR3 is 15 residues. The trim removed 4 bases at V and 6 bases at J, leaving 7 bases unmatched. CDR3 residues: CASSLNSGGAGELFF. The CDR3 DNA follows: TGCGCCAGCAGCCTAAATAGCGGGGGCGCCGGGGAGCTGTTTTTT.

CDR3 DNA: TGTGCCAGCAGTTTAGGGGGGGATCCCTACGAGCAGTACTTC. Translation gives CASSLGGDPYEQYF. The chain carries TRBV27 and TRBJ2-7; 7 bases agree with TRBD2. Germline loops: CDR1 MNHEY, CDR2 SMNVEV (reference sequence). CDR3 size: 14 residues. V lost 2 bases, J lost 2 bases, and 3 bases stayed unmatched.

The chain carries TRBV6-5 and TRBJ2-2; D possibly corresponds to TRBD2 (6 bases). Trimming removed 7 bases at V and 0 bases at J, with 12 bases between. Germline CDR1 is MNHEY and CDR2 is SVGAGI. This CDR3 comprises 15 residues. The CDR3: CASTTRGSNTGELFF. CDR3 nucleotides: TGTGCCAGCACGACTCGGGGGTCGAACACCGGGGAGCTGTTTTTT.

The gene calls are TRBV6-1 and TRBJ2-7; TRBD2 is a possible D gene (6 bases). Trimming took 3 bases from V and 2 from J, leaving 8 bases between them. This CDR3 has 13 amino acids. Germline lookup yields CDR1 MNHNS and CDR2 SASEGT. The chain's CDR3 is CASSDGGTYEQYF. The CDR3 DNA follows: TGTGCCAGCAGTGATGGGGGGACCTACGAGCAGTACTTC.

The chain carries TRBV18 and TRBJ2-6; no clear D. This CDR3 region has 15 residues. From germline, CDR1 is KGHSH and CDR2 LQKENI. The ends were cut back, 2 bases at V and 0 bases at J, with 5 bases in the middle. The CDR3 sequence is CASSPGLSGANVLTF. Here the CDR3 DNA reads TGTGCCAGCTCACCAGGGCTCTCTGGGGCCAACGTCCTGACTTTC.

V usage is TRBV2 and J usage is TRBJ2-3; D is possibly TRBD1 (5 bases). V was cut by 3 bases and J by 7 bases, with 17 bases left in between. The germline gives CDR1 SNHLY, CDR2 FYNNEI. There are 15 residues in the CDR3. CDR3 DNA sequence: TGTGCCAGCAGTGAGTGGGGCAGCTCTACGAATACGCAGTATTTT. This encodes CASSEWGSSTNTQYF.

This clone was seen more than once but under ten times. This chain joins TRBV6-5 and TRBJ1-5, with D maybe TRBD1 (5 bases). This CDR3 spans 15 amino acids. Trimming left V 2 bases short and J 3 bases short, with 11 bases between. Germline lookup yields CDR1 MNHEY and CDR2 SVGAGI. The CDR3 coding sequence is TGTGCCAGCAGTTACGCGGGACTGCCCAATCAGCCCCAGCATTTT. It translates to CASSYAGLPNQPQHF.

V gene TRBV6-5 combines with J gene TRBJ1-6, with D possibly matching TRBD1 (5 bases). V gave up 11 bases and J gave up 0 bases, with 14 bases separating them. The germline gives CDR1 MNHEY, CDR2 SVGAGI. CDR3 size: 15 residues. The CDR3 DNA follows: TGTGCCGGGGGGTCCCCCGGCTCCTATAATTCACCCCTCCACTTT. Translating gives CAGGSPGSYNSPLHF.